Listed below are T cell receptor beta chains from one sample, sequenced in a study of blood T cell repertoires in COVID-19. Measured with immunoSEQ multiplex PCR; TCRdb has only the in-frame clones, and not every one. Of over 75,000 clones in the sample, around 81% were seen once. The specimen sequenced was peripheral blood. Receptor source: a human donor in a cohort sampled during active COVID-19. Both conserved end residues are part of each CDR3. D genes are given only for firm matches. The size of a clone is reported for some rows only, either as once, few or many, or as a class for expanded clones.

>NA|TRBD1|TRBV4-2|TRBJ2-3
CASSQIPGGTGADTQYF
TGTGCCAGCAGCCAAATCCCGGGGGGGACAGGGGCAGATACGCAGTATTTT
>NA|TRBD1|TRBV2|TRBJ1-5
CASSRDRLRNQPQHF
TGTGCCAGCAGTAGGGACAGGCTCCGCAATCAGCCCCAGCATTTT
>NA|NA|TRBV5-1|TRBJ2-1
CASSLSGLDEQFF
TGCGCCAGCAGCCTGTCGGGACTCGATGAGCAGTTCTTC
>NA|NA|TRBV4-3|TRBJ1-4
CASSQEELVNEKLFF
TGCGCCAGCAGCCAAGAGGAGCTGGTTAATGAAAAACTGTTTTTT
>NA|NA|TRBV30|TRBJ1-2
CAWSVGTYYGYTF
TGTGCCTGGAGTGTTGGGACATACTATGGCTACACCTTC
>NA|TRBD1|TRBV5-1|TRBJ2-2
CASSYDGTGVDTGELFF
TGCGCCAGCAGCTACGACGGGACAGGGGTGGATACCGGGGAGCTGTTTTTT
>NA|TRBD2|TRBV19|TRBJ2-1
CASSPEGLAGSVNEQFF
TGTGCCAGTAGTCCCGAGGGACTAGCGGGGTCCGTGAATGAGCAGTTCTTC
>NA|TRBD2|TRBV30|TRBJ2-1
CARSSGRGIRNEQFF
TGTGCCCGAAGCAGCGGGAGGGGAATTCGCAATGAGCAGTTCTTC
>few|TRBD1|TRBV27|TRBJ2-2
CASTTGGIGYTGELFF
TGTGCCAGCACGACAGGGGGCATCGGCTACACCGGGGAGCTGTTTTTT
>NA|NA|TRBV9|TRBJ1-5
CASSVDSRQPQHF
TGTGCCAGCAGCGTAGACTCGCGGCAGCCCCAGCATTTT
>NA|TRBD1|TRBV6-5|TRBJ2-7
CASSTTGTGDYEQYF
TGTGCCAGCAGCACCACCGGGACAGGGGACTACGAGCAGTACTTC
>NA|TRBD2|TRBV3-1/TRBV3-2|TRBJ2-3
CASSQAGLAGYTDTQYF
TGTGCCAGCAGCCAAGCGGGACTAGCGGGATACACAGATACGCAGTATTTT
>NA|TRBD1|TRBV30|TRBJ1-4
CAWSGQGNEKLFF
TGTGCCTGGAGTGGACAGGGGAATGAAAAACTGTTTTTT